This TCR beta chain was obtained from a study of CD8+ T cells in alopecia areata. Sequencing used cDNA as its template, made by extracting RNA and reverse transcribing it. Profiled with immunoSEQ multiplex PCR; TCRdb holds only in-frame clones, not every one. The sample has roughly 250,000 clones; roughly 63% are singletons. Treatment specified: oral pan-JAK inhibitor, 5-10 mg twice daily. Regarding the study as a whole: Scalp and blood samples kept many expanded lesional clones throughout tofacitinib.

Comments on this clone: Its cognate antigen is unknown.

V shed 0 bases and J shed 7 bases, with 6 bases lying between them. There are 12 residues in the CDR3. CDR1 and CDR2 from the germline V gene are MGHRA and YSYEKL. The clonotype originates from a human donor with alopecia areata. The material sequenced was CD4+ T cells sorted from blood, taken at roughly week 52, from a patient treated with tofacitinib. This chain links TRBV4-1 with TRBJ2-5, with D perhaps matching TRBD2 (6 bases). The CDR3 DNA reads TGCGCCAGCAGCCAAGAGCGGGGGACCCAGTACTTC. Translating it yields CASSQERGTQYF.